A selection of T cell receptor beta chains follows, all from one sample in a study of blood T cell repertoires in COVID-19. Data came from immunoSEQ multiplex PCR; TCRdb stores just in-frame clones and leaves some out. The sample includes 150,000 to 200,000 clones, roughly 86% of them seen just once. Sequencing was performed on peripheral blood. The receptors originated from a man between 40 and 49 years old with active or convalescent COVID-19. Both conserved end residues are part of each CDR3. The D gene is left open where the match is weak. Size is omitted from some rows. Given values are once, few, many or a class for expanded clones.

clone_size d_call j_call v_call cdr3_nt cdr3_aa
NA NA TRBJ1-1 TRBV11-2 TGTGCCAGCAGCCCGCGAGGGCCTATGAACACTGAAGCTTTCTTT CASSPRGPMNTEAFF
NA TRBD2 TRBJ2-7 TRBV9 TGTGCCAGCAGCGTAGGGACTAGCGGGGGATACGAGCAGTACTTC CASSVGTSGGYEQYF
NA NA TRBJ1-1 TRBV6-2/TRBV6-3 TGTGCCAGCAGTTACTCTTACCGTGCGGGGAGAAACGAAGCTTTCTTT CASSYSYRAGRNEAFF
NA NA TRBJ1-4 TRBV12-3/TRBV12-4 TGTGCCAGCAGTCCTTTAGAAAAACTGTTTTTT CASSPLEKLFF
NA TRBD1 TRBJ2-5 TRBV16 TGTGCCAGCACGGGACAGGGGGCGAGAGAGACCCAGTACTTC CASTGQGARETQYF
NA TRBD1 TRBJ2-1 TRBV10-2 TGCGCCAGCAGGGCAGGGGGCTACAATGAGCAGTTCTTC CASRAGGYNEQFF
once TRBD1 TRBJ1-1 TRBV5-1 TGCGCCACTCGGACAGGGGGCGCGGTCACTGAAGCTTTCTTT CATRTGGAVTEAFF
NA TRBD1 TRBJ2-3 TRBV19 TGTGCCAGTAGCCGCGGACAGGGCAGTTGGGATACGCAGTATTTT CASSRGQGSWDTQYF
NA NA TRBJ2-1 TRBV11-3 TGTGCCAGCTTGGGTGCGGACAATGAGCAGTTCTTC CASLGADNEQFF
NA TRBD2 TRBJ2-7 TRBV10-2 TGCGCCAGCATTGGGGGGGGGAGTTACGAGCAGTACTTC CASIGGGSYEQYF
NA TRBD2 TRBJ2-1 TRBV5-6 TGTGCCAGCAGCCTCCCGGGGGGGAGCTACAATGAGCAGTTCTTC CASSLPGGSYNEQFF
NA NA TRBJ2-1 TRBV15 TGTGCCACCAGCAGAGACCACTTAGAGCAGTTCTTC CATSRDHLEQFF
NA NA TRBJ1-6 TRBV9 TGTGCCAGCAGCGTAGGTGGAGATAATTCACCCCTCCACTTT CASSVGGDNSPLHF
NA NA TRBJ2-7 TRBV7-8 TGTGCCAGCAGCCCCGGGATCGGCAACTACGAGCAGTACTTC CASSPGIGNYEQYF
once NA TRBJ1-2 TRBV5-1 TGCGCCAGCAGCTGGCCACGGGACTTTACGATGACGCCTGATGGAGGCTACACCTTC CASSWPRDFTMTPDGGYTF
NA NA TRBJ1-1 TRBV29-1 TGCAGCGTTGAGGGGGCCTTCAACACTGAAGCTTTCTTT CSVEGAFNTEAFF
NA TRBD1 TRBJ2-3 TRBV6-1 TGTGCCAGCAGCCGGGACAGGGGTAGGGCAGATACGCAGTATTTT CASSRDRGRADTQYF
NA NA TRBJ1-3 TRBV9 TGTGCCAGCAGCGTAGGTGGCCCGCACCCAGACTCTGGAAACACCATATATTTT CASSVGGPHPDSGNTIYF
NA TRBD1 TRBJ1-2 TRBV28 TGTGCCAGCGTATTCCCACCGGGACAGGGGGCGGGAGGCTACACCTTC CASVFPPGQGAGGYTF
NA TRBD1 TRBJ2-7 TRBV19 TGTGCCAGTAGTATAGCTTCCGGGACAGGGACGTACGAGCAGTACTTC CASSIASGTGTYEQYF
NA TRBD1 TRBJ1-6 TRBV11-3 TGTGCCAGCAGCTCAGGGACAGGGGTTTCACCCCTCCACTTT CASSSGTGVSPLHF
NA TRBD2 TRBJ2-5 TRBV27 TGTGCCAGCAGCTTAGCGGGGATAGAGACCCAGTACTTC CASSLAGIETQYF
NA NA TRBJ2-7 TRBV30 TGTGCCTACCAGAAAATCGGGGAGCAGTACTTC CAYQKIGEQYF
NA NA TRBJ1-5 TRBV21-1 TGTGCCAGCAGCAAAAGGTCTACCGGGGGGCCCATGCCGCCCCAGCATTTT CASSKRSTGGPMPPQHF
once TRBD1 TRBJ1-6 TRBV9 TGTGCCAGCAGCCCAACCGGACAGGGTGTGGGTTCACCCCTCCACTTT CASSPTGQGVGSPLHF
NA NA TRBJ2-1 TRBV27 TGTGCCAGCACCATGGGGGGGGCTTTTCACAATGAGCAGTTCTTC CASTMGGAFHNEQFF
once NA TRBJ1-5 TRBV10-1 TGCGCCAGCAGAGTGCGCGAGGCGGATAGCAATCAGCCCCAGCATTTT CASRVREADSNQPQHF
NA TRBD2 TRBJ2-3 TRBV3-1/TRBV3-2 TGTGCCAGCAGCCTGGGACTAGCGATGAGGGATACGCAGTATTTT CASSLGLAMRDTQYF
NA NA TRBJ1-2 TRBV9 TGTGCCAGCAGCCCTCTCCCCTGGGCCCCTAACTATGGCTACACCTTC CASSPLPWAPNYGYTF
NA NA TRBJ1-2 TRBV29-1 TGCAGCGTTGAGCGGGCGGGTGGCTACACCTTC CSVERAGGYTF
NA NA TRBJ1-3 TRBV9 TGTGCCAGCAGCGTAGGAGAGGTCTCTGGAAACACCATATATTTT CASSVGEVSGNTIYF
NA TRBD1 TRBJ1-1 TRBV5-1 TGCGCCAGCAGTGGACAGGTGAACACTGAAGCTTTCTTT CASSGQVNTEAFF
few NA TRBJ1-5 TRBV28 TGTGCCAGCAGGGGTCAGGGGCTGAATCAGCCCCAGCATTTT CASRGQGLNQPQHF
NA NA TRBJ2-1 TRBV7-9 TGTGCCAGCAGCTTAGCGAGTAAGAGCAATGAGCAGTTCTTC CASSLASKSNEQFF
NA NA TRBJ1-5 TRBV2 TGTGCCAGCAGTGAAGGGTGGGGGGTCAATCAGCCCCAGCATTTT CASSEGWGVNQPQHF
NA TRBD2 TRBJ2-7 TRBV5-5 TGTGCCAGCAGCTTACGGGGGGACGGGCAGTACTTC CASSLRGDGQYF
NA NA TRBJ2-1 TRBV29-1 TGCAGCGTTGAAGATAAGGTCGGGGGTCCCAATGAGCAGTTCTTC CSVEDKVGGPNEQFF
NA NA TRBJ1-4 TRBV19 TGTGCCAGTAGTCGACGGACTAGGCGTGAAAAACTGTTTTTT CASSRRTRREKLFF
NA NA TRBJ2-5 TRBV7-2 TGTGCCAGCAGCTTAGCGCTGGGACAAGGGGGAGAGACCCAGTACTTC CASSLALGQGGETQYF
NA TRBD1 TRBJ1-6 TRBV7-8 TGTGCCAGCAGCAGACAGGGTGGTAATTCACCCCTCCACTTT CASSRQGGNSPLHF
NA NA TRBJ1-5 TRBV27 TGTGCCAGCATTGACAGACTCAGCAATCAGCCCCAGCATTTT CASIDRLSNQPQHF
NA NA TRBJ1-5 TRBV15 TGTGCCACCAGCCTGGTTGTGAGTCAGCCCCAGCATTTT CATSLVVSQPQHF
NA NA TRBJ2-5 TRBV7-3 TGTGCCAGCAGCTTAGCGGGGGCGGAGACCCAGTACTTC CASSLAGAETQYF
once TRBD2 TRBJ2-7 TRBV9 TGTGCCAGCAGCCTGGGGACTAGCGGAATTTACGAGCAGTACTTC CASSLGTSGIYEQYF
NA NA TRBJ1-2 TRBV7-8 TGTGCCAGCGGGCCGCCCGCGGGGGTTACTAACTATGGCTACACCTTC CASGPPAGVTNYGYTF
NA NA TRBJ1-4 TRBV28 TGTGCCAGCAGCTTCCGGGACGCAGGGGCTAATGAAAAACTGTTTTTT CASSFRDAGANEKLFF
NA NA TRBJ1-5 TRBV10-3 TGTGCCATCAGTGATAGCGGCGGTAACAATCAGCCCCAGCATTTT CAISDSGGNNQPQHF
once TRBD2 TRBJ2-5 TRBV19 TGTGCCAGTAGTATAGGTGTAGCGGGGGGTCGAGAGACCCAGTACTTC CASSIGVAGGRETQYF
NA TRBD1 TRBJ1-3 TRBV19 TGTGCCAGTAAAAGACAAGCCACGGGACAGCACTTCTCTGGAAACACCATATATTTT CASKRQATGQHFSGNTIYF
once TRBD1 TRBJ1-2 TRBV18 TGTGCCAGCTCACCACCCCCCGGGACAGGAGGCTACACCTTC CASSPPPGTGGYTF
NA NA TRBJ1-1 TRBV18 TGTGCCAGCTCACCACCGACAGAGGCTCAAGCTTTCTTT CASSPPTEAQAFF
NA TRBD2 TRBJ2-3 TRBV28 TGTGCCAGCCACCAGGCTAGCGGGGAAACCACAGATACGCAGTATTTT CASHQASGETTDTQYF
NA NA TRBJ2-3 TRBV11-2 TGTGCCAGCAGTATTCTGGATACGCAGTATTTT CASSILDTQYF